Shown below are 3 T cell receptor beta chains from a single sample sequenced in a study of blood T cell repertoires in COVID-19. Clones were read by immunoSEQ multiplex PCR, and TCRdb kept only the in-frame ones, dropping some. The repertoire has 400,000 or so clones, roughly 88% of them found once; the top ten carry around 0.6%. Sequenced sample: PBMCs or T cells enriched from blood (not recorded which). These receptors originate from a young man who had recovered from COVID-19.

This sequence joins TRBV11-3 and TRBJ2-5; 7 nucleotides line up with TRBD1. Unmatched junction bases numbered 7, after V lost 4 bases and J lost 2 bases. The CDR3 is made up of 15 amino acids. Germline loops: CDR1 SGHNT, CDR2 YENEEA. For the CDR3, the DNA is TGTGCCAGCAGCTCACGTTTGGGACAGCAAGAGACCCAGTACTTC. Its protein is CASSSRLGQQETQYF.

CDR3 region: CASSLVGVAQFF. CDR3 coding DNA: TGCGCCAGCAGCTTGGTCGGGGTTGCGCAGTTCTTC. The genes are TRBV5-1 and TRBJ2-1, with D perhaps TRBD2 (5 bases). Trimming shortened V by 0 bases and J by 12 bases, and 10 bases separated the two germline ends. The CDR3 sequence is 12 residues long. Germline assignment: CDR1 SGHRS and CDR2 YFSETQ.

The V gene is TRBV2, the J gene TRBJ1-6; 8 nucleotides line up with TRBD1. This CDR3 has 15 residues. V shed 7 bases and J 6 bases; nucleotides not matched to a gene: 8. Germline CDR1 SNHLY, CDR2 FYNNEI. The CDR3 spells CASTRGTGGNSPLHF. The CDR3 region has the DNA TGTGCCAGCACCCGGGGGACAGGTGGTAATTCACCCCTCCACTTT.